The 8 T cell receptor beta chains in this list originate from one sample, sequenced in a study of cytomegalovirus exposure and HLA in healthy donors. 60 Vbeta and 13 Jbeta primers were used in PCR. The assay was immunoSEQ multiplex PCR, and TCRdb's table has in-frame clones only and misses some. The table includes under 150,000 clones, roughly 80% detected once. Sequenced input: PBMCs. The receptors were sampled from a man between 35 and 55 years old in good health and CMV-seropositive.

The V gene is TRBV2, the J gene TRBJ2-3; D ambiguous. The CDR3 is 13 residues long. The germline V gene has CDR1 SNHLY and CDR2 FYNNEI. With 3 bases removed from V and 0 bases from J, the gap between germline ends came to 4 bases. This chain's CDR3 is CASSEESTDTQYF. Written as DNA, the CDR3 is TGTGCCAGCAGTGAGGAGAGCACAGATACGCAGTATTTT.

This clone was counted once. This rearrangement joins TRBV5-1 to TRBJ1-1; D might be TRBD1 (6 bases). Trimming removed 0 bases from V and 0 bases from J, with 18 bases in between. This CDR3 has 18 residues. Germline V lookup: CDR1 SGHRS, CDR2 YFSETQ. CDR3 bases: TGCGCCAGCAGCTTGGGACTTAGGGGGGGCAGGATGAACACTGAAGCTTTCTTT. Protein sequence: CASSLGLRGGRMNTEAFF.

In this sample, this clone turned up a few times. The chain recombines TRBV5-6 with TRBJ2-5; TRBD2 matches 7 bases. Germline CDR1 is SGHDT and CDR2 is YYEEEE. The CDR3 length is 16 residues. The V and J ends lost 4 bases and 1 base, in that order; junction bases with no gene match: 10. CDR3 sequence: CASSPKGRTSQETQYF. CDR3 in DNA: TGTGCCAGCAGCCCTAAGGGTCGGACTAGCCAAGAGACCCAGTACTTC.

The CDR3 reads CASSLTGVNEQYF. CDR3 sequence (DNA): TGCGCCAGCAGCTTGACAGGGGTCAACGAGCAGTACTTC. J is TRBJ2-7 and V is TRBV5-1; TRBD1 agrees at 7 bases. Germline assignment: CDR1 SGHRS and CDR2 YFSETQ. The V gene end was trimmed by 1 base and the J gene end by 5 bases; junction bases not matched to a gene: 3. This CDR3 region has 13 residues.

This sequence joins TRBV27 and TRBJ2-1, with no clear D. CDR1 and CDR2 from the germline V gene are MNHEY and SMNVEV (reference sequence). The germline V and J ends were trimmed by 7 bases and 4 bases, with 5 bases remaining between them. The CDR3 is 11 residues long. The CDR3 sequence is CASTSYNEQFF. DNA for the CDR3: TGTGCCAGCACTTCGTACAATGAGCAGTTCTTC.

The gene calls are TRBV27 and TRBJ2-7; a possible D gene is TRBD1 (5 bases). The CDR3 totals 16 residues. V was trimmed by 1 base and J by 7 bases, leaving 20 bases between them. The germline V gene encodes CDR1 MNHEY and CDR2 SMNVEV (reference sequence). The CDR3 DNA reads TGTGCCAGCAGTTTATTCTCAGGGCTTCCCTACGAAGAGCAGTACTTC. It specifies CASSLFSGLPYEEQYF.

This sequence joins TRBV7-9 and TRBJ1-1; D is ambiguous. CDR3 size: 16 residues. Germline loops: CDR1 SEHNR, CDR2 FQNEAQ (reference sequence). The ends were cut back, 0 bases at V and 0 bases at J, with 11 bases in the middle. CDR3 sequence reads: CASSLALRGMNTEAFF. DNA for the CDR3: TGTGCCAGCAGCTTAGCGCTTCGGGGTATGAACACTGAAGCTTTCTTT.

The table lists this clone with a count of one. The chain recombines TRBV7-9 with TRBJ2-1; 7 bases match TRBD2. V lost 1 base to trimming and J lost 10 bases; unmatched junction nucleotides: 10. Germline V gives CDR1 SEHNR, CDR2 FQNEAQ (reference sequence). The CDR3 consists of 15 residues. The CDR3 sequence: CASSLVLAAVREQFF. In DNA form, the CDR3 reads TGTGCCAGCAGCTTAGTGCTAGCGGCTGTACGGGAGCAGTTCTTC. Full variable domain (rest looked up from reference TRBV7-9 and TRBJ2-1): DTGVSQNPRHKITKRGQNVTFRCDPISEHNRLYWYRQTLGQGPEFLTYFQNEAQLEKSRLLSDRFSAERPKGSFSTLEIQRTEQGDSAMYLCASSLVLAAVREQFFGPGTRLTVL.